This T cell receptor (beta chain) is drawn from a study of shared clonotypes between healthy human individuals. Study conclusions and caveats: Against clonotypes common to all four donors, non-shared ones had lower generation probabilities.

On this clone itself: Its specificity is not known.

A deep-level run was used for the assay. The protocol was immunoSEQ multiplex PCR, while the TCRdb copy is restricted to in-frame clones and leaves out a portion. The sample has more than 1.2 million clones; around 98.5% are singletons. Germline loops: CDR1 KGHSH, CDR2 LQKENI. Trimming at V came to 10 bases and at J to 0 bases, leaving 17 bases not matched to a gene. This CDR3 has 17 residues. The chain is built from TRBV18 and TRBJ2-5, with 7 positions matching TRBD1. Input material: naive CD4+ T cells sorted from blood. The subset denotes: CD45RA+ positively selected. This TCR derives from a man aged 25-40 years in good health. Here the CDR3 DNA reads TGTGCCACCCAACCCGTACAAGGCGACAGGGACCAAGAGACCCAGTACTTC. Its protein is CATQPVQGDRDQETQYF.